A single sample is the source of the 26 T cell receptor beta chains below, sequenced in a study of T cells expressing NK-cell markers. TCRdb reworked the 5' RACE reads into one entry per CDR3 protein, no DNA. The sample data list 350,000 to 450,000 distinct CDR3 sequences. The sample consisted of blood T cells: a sorted CD56 or NKG2C T cell subset, CD4+ or CD8+ T cells, or bulk PBMC T cells (not recorded which). The receptors come from a man aged 18-70 years in good health.

This sequence joins TRBV12-3 or TRBV12-4 and TRBJ2-7; TCRdb gives TRBD2 as the D gene, but with no DNA this cannot be confirmed. This CDR3 has 17 residues. This CDR3 reads CASRLTSGGAGIHEQYF.

The chain's CDR3 is CASSVVSLAGRETQYF. The rearrangement joins TRBV9 to TRBJ2-5; TCRdb outputs TRBD2, but without DNA this stays unchecked. This CDR3 is 16 amino acids long. Germline CDR1 SGDLS, CDR2 YYNGEE. Combining the CDR3 with reference TRBV9 and TRBJ2-5 gives the whole variable domain DSGVTQTPKHLITATGQRVTLRCSPRSGDLSVYWYQQSLDQGLQFLIQYYNGEERAKGNILERFSAQQFPDLHSELNLSSLELGDSALYFCASSVVSLAGRETQYFGPGTRLLVL.

This CDR3 is CASRRDRSVGYTF. The chain links TRBV6-1 to TRBJ1-2; TCRdb proposes TRBD1, but this gene call is untestable without DNA. The CDR3 runs 13 residues. Looked up from germline, CDR1 is MNHNS and CDR2 is SASEGT.

The chain uses TRBV3-1 and TRBJ2-3; TCRdb names TRBD1, which stays unverified in the absence of DNA. The CDR3 runs to 13 residues. Germline assignment: CDR1 LGHDT and CDR2 YNNKEL (reference sequence). This CDR3 reads CASSQGREDTQYF.

CDR3 sequence reads: CASSLAPRGVTEAFF. V usage is TRBV11-2 and J usage is TRBJ1-1; TCRdb picks TRBD1, but there is no DNA to check that call. The germline V gene encodes CDR1 SGHAT and CDR2 FQNNGV. The CDR3 spans 15 residues.

The chain uses TRBV7-9 and TRBJ2-5; the TCRdb call, TRBD1, lacks DNA for checking. This CDR3 is built from 16 residues. Looked up from germline, CDR1 is SEHNR and CDR2 is FQNEAQ (reference sequence). The chain's CDR3 is CASSSLRDRVQETQYF.

The chain carries TRBV6-5 and TRBJ2-2. Germline values: CDR1 MNHEY, CDR2 SVGAGI. The CDR3 sequence is 15 residues long. CDR3 loop: CASSNYRANTGELFF.

The chain links TRBV7-6 to TRBJ1-6; there is no DNA to check the TCRdb D call of TRBD1. Germline V gene lookup returns CDR1 SGHVS and CDR2 FNYEAQ. The CDR3 is 15 residues long. CDR3: CASSLGTGVLAPLHF.

The chain is built from TRBV7-2 and TRBJ2-1; TCRdb reports TRBD1, a call that lacks DNA to check it against. Per germline, CDR1 SGHTA and CDR2 FQGNSA. The CDR3 runs 15 residues. The CDR3 spells CASLPEGGRYNEQFF.

The V gene is TRBV12-3 or TRBV12-4, the J gene TRBJ1-5; no DNA is available, so the TRBD1 call from TCRdb remains unchecked. This CDR3 is 14 amino acids long. The CDR3 region is CASSSSDRPGPQHF.

The chain couples TRBV20-1 to TRBJ1-5; TCRdb gives TRBD1 as the D gene, but with no DNA this cannot be confirmed. The length of the CDR3 is 14 residues. CDR1 is DFQATT, CDR2 SNEGSKA, per germline (reference sequence). CDR3 sequence reads: CSATDDRHNQPQHF.

The chain is built from TRBV28 and TRBJ1-1; TCRdb selects TRBD1, and the lack of DNA leaves this call unchecked. The germline V gene has CDR1 MDHEN and CDR2 SYDVKM. The CDR3 extends over 15 amino acids. Here the CDR3 reads CASSWGGGFNTEAFF.

V and J are TRBV14 and TRBJ2-1; TCRdb's D call, TRBD2, is unchecked because there is no DNA. The CDR3 runs 13 residues. Germline CDR1 is SGHDN and CDR2 is FVKESK. This CDR3 is CASSQDWTSVQFF.

V gene TRBV9 combines with J gene TRBJ1-6; TCRdb gives TRBD1 as the D gene, but with no DNA this cannot be confirmed. The CDR3 spans 16 residues. The germline CDR1 and CDR2 sequences are SGDLS and YYNGEE. The CDR3 here is CASSAGAGAYNSPLHF.

The V gene is TRBV11-2, the J gene TRBJ2-7; TCRdb picks TRBD2, but there is no DNA to check that call. CDR3 length: 15 amino acids. Germline loops: CDR1 SGHAT, CDR2 FQNNGV. The CDR3 loop is CASRLPGTAFYEQYF.

The chain has TRBV3-1 and TRBJ1-2. Per germline, CDR1 LGHDT and CDR2 YNNKEL (reference sequence). The CDR3 is made up of 15 amino acids. The CDR3 reads CASSQDRHFNYGYTF.

V is TRBV7-9 and J is TRBJ1-3. Germline V lookup: CDR1 SEHNR, CDR2 FQNEAQ (reference sequence). This CDR3 has 13 amino acids. CDR3 region: CASSADRTSTIYF.

The CDR3 here is CASSGGTVRPGGNQPQHF. The V call is TRBV12-3 or TRBV12-4, the J call TRBJ1-5; TCRdb calls TRBD1, which cannot be checked without DNA. There are 18 residues in the CDR3.

The V and J genes are TRBV18 and TRBJ1-2; with no DNA, the TCRdb D assignment of TRBD1 cannot be verified. CDR3 length equals 14 residues. Germline loops: CDR1 KGHSH, CDR2 LQKENI. The CDR3 spells CASLGQGLEYGYTF.

The V and J genes are TRBV4-1 and TRBJ2-2; TCRdb indicates TRBD1, and absent DNA this call remains unverified. The CDR3 length is 14 residues. Germline lookup yields CDR1 MGHRA and CDR2 YSYEKL. CDR3 residues: CASSGTGNTGELFF.

V and J are TRBV29-1 and TRBJ2-3; lacking DNA, the TRBD1 call made by TCRdb goes unchecked. This CDR3 is built from 17 residues. Looked up from germline, CDR1 is SQVTM and CDR2 is ANQGSEA. The CDR3 sequence is CSVTRGHETYRTDTQYF.

The genes are TRBV27 and TRBJ2-7; the TRBD2 assignment by TCRdb is unverifiable without DNA. Germline V gene data show CDR1 as MNHEY and CDR2 as SMNVEV (reference sequence). CDR3 size: 17 residues. CDR3 sequence reads: CASSFRFNGGFSYEQYF.

CDR3 amino acids: CASSSYGNTETQYF. The rearrangement links TRBV5-4 to TRBJ2-5. The germline V gene has CDR1 SGHNT and CDR2 YYREEE (reference sequence). This CDR3 has 14 amino acids.

V is TRBV3-1 and J is TRBJ1-4; TCRdb's D call of TRBD1 is untestable without DNA. Germline V gene sequence: CDR1 LGHDT, CDR2 YNNKEL (reference sequence). The CDR3 has 17 amino acids. Here the CDR3 reads CASSQDGQGRSNEKLFF.

The CDR3 here is CASSPQGIGELFF. This chain joins TRBV5-1 and TRBJ2-2; the D call of TRBD1 rests on TCRdb alone, since no DNA is present to check it. This CDR3 contains 13 residues. Germline V gene data show CDR1 as SGHRS and CDR2 as YFSETQ.

The chain recombines TRBV29-1 with TRBJ1-1. The germline V gene has CDR1 SQVTM and CDR2 ANQGSEA. The CDR3 extends over 18 amino acids. The CDR3: CSVTRERGGLRMNTEAFF.